This T cell receptor (beta chain) is from a study of blood T cell repertoires in COVID-19. Study-level background: Sources were T cells, B-cell-depleted T cells, or PBMCs; the material itself was cDNA or gDNA.

This clone was observed a handful of times. This CDR3 contains 14 residues. Clones were read by immunoSEQ multiplex PCR, and TCRdb kept only the in-frame ones, dropping some. The sample comprises about 210,000 clones, over 75% of which are singletons, and 4% to 6% rests with the top ten. The TCR comes from a woman aged 40 to 49 with acute or convalescent COVID-19. Specimen: peripheral blood. J is TRBJ1-5 and V is TRBV1. TRBV1 is given as a pseudogene. CDR3 region: CTSSQAPGYQPQHF. CDR3 bases: TGCACCAGCAGCCAAGCCCCGGGGTACCAGCCCCAGCATTTT.